These T cell receptor beta chains were read from a single sample in a study of blood T cell repertoires in COVID-19. Assay: immunoSEQ multiplex PCR; the TCRdb copy retains only in-frame clones and omits some. The sample shows 250,000 to 350,000 clones, around 90% of them seen only once. The sample taken for sequencing was peripheral blood. These receptors all come from a woman aged 45-60 years who had recovered from COVID-19. The CDR3 runs from the conserved cysteine through the conserved F or W. Each record gives: V gene, CDR3 length, D gene, J gene, clone size, CDR3 DNA, CDR3 protein. The D gene is left open where the match is weak. Expanded clones get a size class; other rows say once, few or many, or leave the size out.

>TRBV5-1|15|TRBD2|TRBJ2-7|-
TGCGCCAGCGGGGCTGGGACTAGCGGGGCCTACGAGCAGTACTTC
CASGAGTSGAYEQYF
>TRBV5-1|15|-|TRBJ1-1|-
TGCGCCAGCAGGCTACTAACGAGGGTTCCCACTGAAGCTTTCTTT
CASRLLTRVPTEAFF
>TRBV29-1|13|-|TRBJ1-5|-
TGCAGCGTTGTAGCAGGGGCCAATCAGCCCCAGCATTTT
CSVVAGANQPQHF
>TRBV5-1|19|-|TRBJ2-6|-
TGCGCCAGCAGCTTGTGGGGAGCGAAAACAACGGTCGGGGCCAACGTCCTGACTTTC
CASSLWGAKTTVGANVLTF
>TRBV27|12|-|TRBJ1-1|many
TGTGCCAGCGGGACTTCGAACACTGAAGCTTTCTTT
CASGTSNTEAFF
>TRBV6-5|15|TRBD1|TRBJ1-5|-
TGTGCCAGCAGTTACGCGGGACAGGGTAATCAGCCCCAGCATTTT
CASSYAGQGNQPQHF
>TRBV4-3|16|TRBD1|TRBJ1-6|-
TGCGCCAGCAGCCACTCGGACAGGGGTTATAATTCACCCCTCCACTTT
CASSHSDRGYNSPLHF
>TRBV5-6|11|-|TRBJ1-2|-
TGTGCCAGCAGCTTGGTCTCTGGCTACACCTTC
CASSLVSGYTF
>TRBV29-1|11|-|TRBJ2-7|-
TGCAGCGTTGAAAGGGGTTACGAGCAGTACTTC
CSVERGYEQYF
>TRBV6-1|16|TRBD2|TRBJ2-7|-
TGTGCCAGCAGTGGGCTAGCGGGAGGGCCGTACGCCGAGCAGTACTTC
CASSGLAGGPYAEQYF
>TRBV6-6|14|-|TRBJ1-5|-
TGTGCCAGCAGTGACAACAGGGTCTCGCAGCCCCAGCATTTT
CASSDNRVSQPQHF
>TRBV4-3|15|-|TRBJ2-7|-
TGCGCCAGCAGCCTCCTATTAGACATTTCCTACGAGCAGTACTTC
CASSLLLDISYEQYF
>TRBV7-3|13|TRBD1|TRBJ1-1|few
TGTGCCAGCAGCCGCTCCCGGGACAGTGAAGCTTTCTTT
CASSRSRDSEAFF
>TRBV30|14|-|TRBJ1-1|-
TGTGCCTGGACCCCTCTATACTTTAACACTGAAGCTTTCTTT
CAWTPLYFNTEAFF
>TRBV5-4|16|TRBD2|TRBJ2-7|-
TGTGCCAGCAGTTCAGGGGCTAGCGGGAATATCTACGAGCAGTACTTC
CASSSGASGNIYEQYF
>TRBV30|15|-|TRBJ1-2|-
TGTGCCTGGAGTCGGAGTCATAATCCAAACTATGGCTACACCTTC
CAWSRSHNPNYGYTF
>TRBV18|13|-|TRBJ1-1|-
TGTGCCAGCTCACCCAGCGGGAACACTGAAGCTTTCTTT
CASSPSGNTEAFF
>TRBV7-9|16|TRBD2|TRBJ2-7|-
TGTGCCAGCGTCATGGGGCGGGAGGGCCTCTCCTACGAGCAGTACTTC
CASVMGREGLSYEQYF
>TRBV27|14|-|TRBJ1-2|-
TGTGCCAGCAGTAGCTATGCACAGGGCACGGGCTACACCTTC
CASSSYAQGTGYTF
>TRBV30|13|TRBD1|TRBJ1-1|once
TGTGCCTGGACGACAGGGGGTTTCACTGAAGCTTTCTTT
CAWTTGGFTEAFF
>TRBV7-9|16|TRBD1|TRBJ1-2|once
TGTGCCAGCAGCTTATCCCCGGGACAGGCTAACTATGGCTACACCTTC
CASSLSPGQANYGYTF
>TRBV7-2|13|-|TRBJ1-5|-
TGTGCCAGCAGCTTTAGCAGGGAAAAGCCCCAGCATTTT
CASSFSREKPQHF
>TRBV27|12|TRBD2|TRBJ2-7|-
TGTGCCAGCAGTCCAGGGCGGGAGGAGCAGTACTTC
CASSPGREEQYF
>TRBV7-2|15|-|TRBJ2-1|-
TGTGCCAGCAGCTCCTTTCTAGCTTCCCACAATGAGCAGTTCTTC
CASSSFLASHNEQFF
>TRBV19|14|-|TRBJ2-7|-
TGTGCCAGTAGTTCCTCGGGACTTCCCTACGAGCAGTACTTC
CASSSSGLPYEQYF
>TRBV6-1|13|-|TRBJ1-6|-
TGTGCCAGCAGGTACCGGGAATTGGAAAACCTCCACTTT
CASRYRELENLHF
>TRBV19|13|-|TRBJ1-1|-
TGTGCCAGTAGTACACAGGGAGCAACTGAAGCTTTCTTT
CASSTQGATEAFF
>TRBV5-4|14|TRBD1|TRBJ1-2|many
TGTGCCAGCAGCCAGGACAGGGACAACTATGGCTACACCTTC
CASSQDRDNYGYTF
>TRBV30|14|TRBD2|TRBJ2-2|-
TGTGCCTGTACTATAGCGGGAGGGCCCGGGGAGCTGTTTTTT
CACTIAGGPGELFF
>TRBV2|14|TRBD2|TRBJ2-1|-
TGTGCCAGCTACCGGGAGGTGGGGGGGAATGAGCAGTTCTTC
CASYREVGGNEQFF
>TRBV9|14|-|TRBJ2-1|-
TGTGCCAGCAGCGTAGGAGGAGGGGACAATGAGCAGTTCTTC
CASSVGGGDNEQFF
>TRBV29-1|15|TRBD2|TRBJ2-2|-
TGCAGCGCAGAATCCATAGCGGGCCCCACCGGGGAGCTGTTTTTT
CSAESIAGPTGELFF
>TRBV10-3|11|-|TRBJ1-1|-
TGTGCCATCACAGGAGGCCACGAAGCTTTCTTT
CAITGGHEAFF
>TRBV11-3|13|-|TRBJ2-5|-
TGTGCCAGCAGCTCGGCAGGCCTCGCCACCCAGTACTTC
CASSSAGLATQYF
>TRBV5-4|16|-|TRBJ1-2|once
TGTGCCAGCAGCTCCAGGACAGCTAACACTAACTATGGCTACACCTTC
CASSSRTANTNYGYTF
>TRBV19|14|TRBD1|TRBJ1-2|once
TGTGCCAGTAGTATCCAGGGGGTAGGATATGGCTACACCTTC
CASSIQGVGYGYTF
>TRBV19|13|-|TRBJ2-5|-
TGTGCCAGTAGTATTGGCAGCCAAGAGACCCAGTACTTC
CASSIGSQETQYF
>TRBV12-5|14|-|TRBJ1-2|-
TGTGCTAGTGGGACAGACAGTCCTTACTATGGCTACACCTTC
CASGTDSPYYGYTF
>TRBV7-2|13|-|TRBJ1-1|-
TGTGCCAGCAGCACTAGTTTGAACACTGAAGCTTTCTTT
CASSTSLNTEAFF
>TRBV2|17|TRBD2|TRBJ2-7|few
TGTGCCAGCACGGGGGATCTAGGGAGGGGTGATAGGTACGAGCAGTACTTC
CASTGDLGRGDRYEQYF
>TRBV6-5|15|-|TRBJ2-7|-
TGTGCCAGCAGTTACCGACAGGAGAGCTCCTACGAGCAGTACTTC
CASSYRQESSYEQYF
>TRBV19|19|TRBD1|TRBJ2-6|few
TGTGCCAGTAGCCTCGAACCGGGACAGGGGGGGACTGGGGCCAACGTCCTGACTTTC
CASSLEPGQGGTGANVLTF
>TRBV19|15|-|TRBJ2-2|-
TGTGCCAGTAGTATAGCGAACTCGAACACCGGGGAGCTGTTTTTT
CASSIANSNTGELFF
>TRBV2|13|-|TRBJ1-4|-
TGTGCCAGCAGTTTCGGGGAAGAGGAAAAACTGTTTTTT
CASSFGEEEKLFF
>TRBV7-9|15|TRBD1|TRBJ2-7|-
TGTGCCAGCAGCTTAATCGGAGACAGGGTCGACGAGCAGTACTTC
CASSLIGDRVDEQYF
>TRBV5-1|14|TRBD1|TRBJ1-2|-
TGCGCCAGCAGCTCCGACAGGGGGTCGAGGGGCTACACCTTC
CASSSDRGSRGYTF
>TRBV19|15|TRBD2|TRBJ2-7|once
TGTGCCAGTAGTTATGGACTAGCGGGTTCCTACGAGCAGTACTTC
CASSYGLAGSYEQYF
>TRBV7-2|17|TRBD1|TRBJ1-6|-
TGTGCCAGCAGCTCAACCCGGACAGGGATCGGTAATTCACCCCTCCACTTT
CASSSTRTGIGNSPLHF